This T cell receptor (beta chain) was identified in a study of type 1 regulatory T cells. Study in general: T-allo10 is an in vitro-generated, Tr1-enriched CD4 T cell product specific for alloantigen.

The CDR3 is made up of 16 amino acids. Trimming removed 4 bases from V and 8 bases from J; junction bases left unmatched: 8. Germline CDR1 reads SEHNR; CDR2 reads FQNEAQ (reference sequence). A note on this clonotype: Its antigen is as yet unknown.

Each CDR3 protein gets one entry after TCRdb re-called the reads with MiXCR. The sample lists fewer than 30,000 distinct CDR3 sequences; just under 75% were seen once. T-allo10 cells from the graft donor were described as anergic, host-alloantigen-specific, and alloantigen-specific suppressors. The material sequenced was cultured T cells, either the whole culture or a sorted T cell fraction (not recorded which). The subset was: Tr1-enriched cell product generated in vitro against host alloantigens. The clonotype originates from a human donor in good health. The chain links TRBV7-9 to TRBJ2-1, with TRBD2 matching 13 bases. CDR3 protein: CASSWLRLAGGYEQFF. CDR3 coding DNA: TGTGCCAGCAGCTGGCTGCGACTAGCGGGGGGCTATGAGCAGTTCTTC.